These T cell receptor beta chains were read from a single sample in a study of blood T cell repertoires in COVID-19. Generated by immunoSEQ multiplex PCR, the TCRdb table keeps only in-frame clones and is missing some. The repertoire consists of more than 95,000 clones, with about three quarters occurring once and the leading ten covering about 2.2%. Input material: peripheral blood. The receptor set was obtained from a woman in her 70s with acute or convalescent COVID-19. The CDR3 runs from the conserved cysteine through the conserved F or W. A D gene is named only where the DNA matches it firmly. Not all rows give a size; the values are once, few, many and, for expanded clones, a class.

v_gene: TRBV4-1
d_gene: TRBD1
abundance: .
j_gene: TRBJ1-2
CDR3aa: CASSQDRDRGTNYGYTF
CDR3nt: TGCGCCAGCAGCCAAGATAGAGACAGGGGTACTAACTATGGCTACACCTTC

v_gene: TRBV7-6
d_gene: TRBD1
abundance: once
j_gene: TRBJ2-5
CDR3aa: CASSPEQGARETQYF
CDR3nt: TGTGCCAGCAGCCCTGAACAGGGGGCCCGGGAGACCCAGTACTTC

v_gene: TRBV11-3
d_gene: TRBD1
abundance: .
j_gene: TRBJ1-3
CDR3aa: CASSLGVGQVDGNTIYF
CDR3nt: TGTGCCAGCAGCTTAGGGGTCGGACAGGTGGATGGAAACACCATATATTTT

v_gene: TRBV7-8
d_gene: TRBD1
abundance: .
j_gene: TRBJ1-2
CDR3aa: CASRPLGGGENYGYTF
CDR3nt: TGTGCCAGCAGGCCCCTCGGAGGGGGCGAGAACTATGGCTACACCTTC

v_gene: TRBV5-1
d_gene: TRBD1
abundance: .
j_gene: TRBJ1-4
CDR3aa: CASSRNQGEGEKLFF
CDR3nt: TGCGCCAGCAGCCGGAATCAGGGGGAAGGTGAAAAACTGTTTTTT

v_gene: TRBV7-3
d_gene: .
abundance: .
j_gene: TRBJ2-7
CDR3aa: CASSPGGGGEQYF
CDR3nt: TGTGCCAGCAGCCCCGGGGGAGGGGGCGAGCAGTACTTC

v_gene: TRBV24-1
d_gene: TRBD2
abundance: .
j_gene: TRBJ2-7
CDR3aa: CATSDKGGRGVTYEQYF
CDR3nt: TGTGCCACCAGTGATAAGGGTGGGCGGGGGGTTACCTACGAGCAGTACTTC

v_gene: TRBV4-2
d_gene: TRBD2
abundance: .
j_gene: TRBJ2-5
CDR3aa: CASSTRLAGGQETQYF
CDR3nt: TGTGCCAGCAGCACCCGACTAGCGGGAGGCCAAGAGACCCAGTACTTC

v_gene: TRBV9
d_gene: .
abundance: .
j_gene: TRBJ2-2
CDR3aa: CASSAFTGNTGELFF
CDR3nt: TGTGCCAGCAGCGCCTTCACAGGGAACACCGGGGAGCTGTTTTTT

v_gene: TRBV7-9
d_gene: TRBD1
abundance: .
j_gene: TRBJ2-7
CDR3aa: CASSPRTGVGSYEQYF
CDR3nt: TGTGCCAGCAGCCCTCGGACAGGGGTGGGCTCCTACGAGCAGTACTTC

v_gene: TRBV14
d_gene: .
abundance: few
j_gene: TRBJ2-3
CDR3aa: CASSQGSRSDTQYF
CDR3nt: TGTGCCAGCAGCCAAGGCTCGCGGTCAGATACGCAGTATTTT

v_gene: TRBV15
d_gene: .
abundance: .
j_gene: TRBJ1-2
CDR3aa: CATSRDRTRGGYTF
CDR3nt: TGTGCCACCAGCAGAGATAGGACGAGGGGGGGCTACACCTTC

v_gene: TRBV6-2/TRBV6-3
d_gene: TRBD1
abundance: few
j_gene: TRBJ2-7
CDR3aa: CASSFIGTGMNEQYF
CDR3nt: TGTGCCAGCAGTTTCATCGGGACAGGTATGAACGAGCAGTACTTC

v_gene: TRBV10-3
d_gene: TRBD1
abundance: .
j_gene: TRBJ1-5
CDR3aa: CATTDRGDSNQPQHF
CDR3nt: TGTGCCACCACCGACAGGGGTGATAGCAATCAGCCCCAGCATTTT

v_gene: TRBV12-3/TRBV12-4
d_gene: TRBD1
abundance: many
j_gene: TRBJ1-2
CDR3aa: CASSLDRGYGYTF
CDR3nt: TGTGCCAGCAGTCTGGACAGGGGATATGGCTACACCTTC

v_gene: TRBV9
d_gene: .
abundance: .
j_gene: TRBJ2-3
CDR3aa: CASSVGSLAPTDTQYF
CDR3nt: TGTGCCAGCAGCGTAGGGAGCTTAGCCCCCACAGATACGCAGTATTTT

v_gene: TRBV4-1
d_gene: .
abundance: .
j_gene: TRBJ1-4
CDR3aa: CASSQGVGRATNEKLFF
CDR3nt: TGCGCCAGCAGCCAAGGGGTAGGCCGGGCAACTAATGAAAAACTGTTTTTT